This paragraph reports one TCR beta chain. This specimen comes from a study of T cells in tuberculosis. The method was immunoSEQ multiplex PCR; TCRdb's version includes in-frame clones alone and lacks a portion of them. The repertoire holds 22,000 or so clones, under 85% seen once, with under 15% in the top ten. As for time point: new active TB diagnosis, blood taken before or within 7 days of starting treatment. The V gene lost 5 bases and the J gene lost 3 bases, with 5 bases spanning the gap. The CDR3 length is 12 residues. Germline values: CDR1 ENHRY, CDR2 SYGVKD. This chain uses TRBV10-3 with TRBJ1-5; D remains unclear. The sequenced sample was PBMCs, obtained at tuberculosis diagnosis. The source is an adult with tuberculosis. CDR3 region: CAISPNNQPQHF. The CDR3 DNA reads as TGTGCCATCAGTCCTAACAATCAGCCCCAGCATTTT.